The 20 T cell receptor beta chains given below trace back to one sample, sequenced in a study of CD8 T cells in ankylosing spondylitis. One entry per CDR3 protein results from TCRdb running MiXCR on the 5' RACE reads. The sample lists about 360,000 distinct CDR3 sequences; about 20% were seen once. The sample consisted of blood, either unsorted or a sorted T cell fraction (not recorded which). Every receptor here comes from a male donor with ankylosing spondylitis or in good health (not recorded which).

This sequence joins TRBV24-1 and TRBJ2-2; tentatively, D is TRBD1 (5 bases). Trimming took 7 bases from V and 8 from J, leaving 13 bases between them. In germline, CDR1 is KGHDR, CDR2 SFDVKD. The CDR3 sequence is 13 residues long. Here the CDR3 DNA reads TGTGCCACCAGCGAGACAGCGAGGGGGGAGCTGTTTTTT. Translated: CATSETARGELFF.

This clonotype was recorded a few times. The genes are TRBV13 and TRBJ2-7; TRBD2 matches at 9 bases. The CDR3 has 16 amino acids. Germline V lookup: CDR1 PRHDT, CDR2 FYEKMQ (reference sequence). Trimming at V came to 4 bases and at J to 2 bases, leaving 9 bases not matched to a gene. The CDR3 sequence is CASSWAGGVEAYEQYF. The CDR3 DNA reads TGTGCCAGCAGCTGGGCGGGGGGGGTTGAGGCCTACGAGCAGTACTTC.

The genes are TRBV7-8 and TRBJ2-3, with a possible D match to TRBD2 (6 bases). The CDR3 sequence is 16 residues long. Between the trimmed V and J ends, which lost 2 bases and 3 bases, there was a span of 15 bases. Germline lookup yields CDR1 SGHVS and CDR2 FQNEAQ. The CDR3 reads CASSLRLGGSTDTQYF. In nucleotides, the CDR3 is TGTGCCAGCAGCTTACGCCTTGGGGGGAGTACAGATACGCAGTATTTT. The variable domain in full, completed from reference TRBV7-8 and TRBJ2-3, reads GAGVSQSPRYKVAKRGQDVALRCDPISGHVSLFWYQQALGQGPEFLTYFQNEAQLDKSGLPSDRFFAERPEGSVSTLKIQRTQQEDSAVYLCASSLRLGGSTDTQYFGPGTRLTVL.

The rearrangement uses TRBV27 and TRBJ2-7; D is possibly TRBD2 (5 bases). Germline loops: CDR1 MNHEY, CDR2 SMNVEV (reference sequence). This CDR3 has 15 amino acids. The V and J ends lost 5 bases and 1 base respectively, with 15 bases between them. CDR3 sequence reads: CASSLPIASSYEQYF. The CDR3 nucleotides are TGTGCCAGCAGTCTGCCAATAGCGTCTTCCTACGAGCAGTACTTC.

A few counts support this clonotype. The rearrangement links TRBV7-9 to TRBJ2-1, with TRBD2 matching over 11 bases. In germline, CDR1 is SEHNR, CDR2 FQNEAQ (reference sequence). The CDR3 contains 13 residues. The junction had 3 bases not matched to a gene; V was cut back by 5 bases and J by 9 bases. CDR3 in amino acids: CASSNGLAGEQFF. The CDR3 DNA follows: TGTGCCAGCAGCAACGGACTAGCGGGTGAGCAGTTCTTC.

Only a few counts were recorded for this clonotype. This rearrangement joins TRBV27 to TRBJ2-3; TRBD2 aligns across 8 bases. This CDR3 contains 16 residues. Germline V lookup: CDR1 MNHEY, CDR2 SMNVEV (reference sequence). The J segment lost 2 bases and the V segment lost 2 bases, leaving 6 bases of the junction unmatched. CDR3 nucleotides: TGTGCCAGCAGTTTAGGCGGTAGCGGGGTCACAGATACGCAGTATTTT. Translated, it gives CASSLGGSGVTDTQYF.

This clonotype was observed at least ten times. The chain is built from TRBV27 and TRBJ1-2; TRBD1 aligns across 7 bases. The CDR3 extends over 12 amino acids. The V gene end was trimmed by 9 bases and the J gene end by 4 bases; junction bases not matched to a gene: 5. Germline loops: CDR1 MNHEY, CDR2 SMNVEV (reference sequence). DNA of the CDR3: TGTGCCAGTACAGGGGATTTCTATGGCTACACCTTC. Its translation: CASTGDFYGYTF.

The CDR3 region is CASSRETGGDTQYF. DNA of the CDR3: TGCGCCAGCAGCCGAGAAACAGGGGGAGATACGCAGTATTTT. The chain links TRBV4-1 to TRBJ2-3; 8 bases line up with TRBD1. CDR3 length equals 14 residues. The junction had 5 bases not matched to a gene; V was cut back by 4 bases and J by 5 bases. The V gene's germline CDR1 is MGHRA and CDR2 YSYEKL.

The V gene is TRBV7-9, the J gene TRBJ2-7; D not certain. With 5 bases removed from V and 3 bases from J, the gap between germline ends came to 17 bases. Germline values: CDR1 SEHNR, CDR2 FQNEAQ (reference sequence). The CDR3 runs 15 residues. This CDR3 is CASSPAPPPIYEQYF. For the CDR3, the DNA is TGTGCCAGCAGCCCAGCCCCCCCTCCCATCTACGAGCAGTACTTC.

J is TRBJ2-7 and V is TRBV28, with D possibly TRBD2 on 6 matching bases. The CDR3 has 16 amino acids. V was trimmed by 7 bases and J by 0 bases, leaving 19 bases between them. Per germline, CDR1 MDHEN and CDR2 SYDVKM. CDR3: CASTKEGGKSSYEQYF. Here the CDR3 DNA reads TGTGCCAGCACCAAAGAGGGAGGAAAGAGCTCCTACGAGCAGTACTTC.

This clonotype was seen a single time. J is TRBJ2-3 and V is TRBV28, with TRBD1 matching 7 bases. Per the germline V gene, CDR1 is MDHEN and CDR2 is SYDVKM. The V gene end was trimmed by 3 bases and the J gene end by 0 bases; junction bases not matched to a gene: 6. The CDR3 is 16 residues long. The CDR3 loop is CASSLGQFPSTDTQYF. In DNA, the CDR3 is TGTGCCAGCAGTTTGGGACAGTTTCCTAGCACAGATACGCAGTATTTT.

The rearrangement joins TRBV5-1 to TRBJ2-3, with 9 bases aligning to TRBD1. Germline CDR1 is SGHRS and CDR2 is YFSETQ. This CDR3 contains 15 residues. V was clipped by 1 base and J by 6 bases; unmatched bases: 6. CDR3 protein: CASSLSQGASDTQYF. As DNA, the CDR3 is TGCGCCAGCAGCTTGTCACAGGGGGCGTCGGATACGCAGTATTTT.

The CDR3 is CASSLIASGGDTQYF. CDR3 sequence (DNA): TGTGCCAGCAGCTTAATCGCGTCAGGAGGGGATACGCAGTATTTT. This chain uses TRBV7-9 with TRBJ2-3; tentatively, D is TRBD2 (6 bases). Germline loops: CDR1 SEHNR, CDR2 FQNEAQ (reference sequence). This CDR3 has 15 amino acids. The V gene lost 2 bases and the J gene lost 6 bases, with 15 bases spanning the gap.

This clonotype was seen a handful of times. In DNA form, the CDR3 reads TGTGCCACCAGCCCCGGGGACAGCTTGGCAGATACGCAGTATTTT. Protein product: CATSPGDSLADTQYF. This sequence joins TRBV15 and TRBJ2-3, with TRBD1 matching 7 bases. This CDR3 region has 15 residues. The J segment lost 4 bases and the V segment lost 5 bases, leaving 9 bases of the junction unmatched. Germline loops: CDR1 LNHNV, CDR2 YYDKDF (reference sequence).

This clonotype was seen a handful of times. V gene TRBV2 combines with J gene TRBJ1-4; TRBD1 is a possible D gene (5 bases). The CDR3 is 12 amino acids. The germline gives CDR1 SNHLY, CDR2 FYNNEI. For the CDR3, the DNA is TGTGCTGGCAGGGCAGTTAGGGAAAAACTGTTTTTT. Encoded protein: CAGRAVREKLFF.

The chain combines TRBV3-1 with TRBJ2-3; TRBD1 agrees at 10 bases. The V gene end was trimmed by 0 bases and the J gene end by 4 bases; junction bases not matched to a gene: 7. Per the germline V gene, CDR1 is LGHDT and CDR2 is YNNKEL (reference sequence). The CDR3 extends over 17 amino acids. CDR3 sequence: CASSQDFYDRGPDTQYF. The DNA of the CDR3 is TGTGCCAGCAGCCAAGATTTTTATGACAGGGGGCCAGATACGCAGTATTTT.

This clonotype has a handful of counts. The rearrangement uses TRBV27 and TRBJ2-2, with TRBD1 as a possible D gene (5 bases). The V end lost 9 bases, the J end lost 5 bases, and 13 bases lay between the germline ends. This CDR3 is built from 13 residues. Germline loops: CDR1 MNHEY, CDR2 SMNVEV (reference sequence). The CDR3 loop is CARGPLWTGELFF. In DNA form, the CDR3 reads TGTGCCAGGGGGCCTTTGTGGACCGGGGAGCTGTTTTTT.

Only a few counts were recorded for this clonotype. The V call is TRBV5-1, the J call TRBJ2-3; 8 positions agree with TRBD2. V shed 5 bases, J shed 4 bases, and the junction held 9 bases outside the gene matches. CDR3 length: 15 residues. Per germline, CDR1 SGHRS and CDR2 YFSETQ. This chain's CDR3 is CASSPGGGDADTQYF. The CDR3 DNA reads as TGCGCCAGCAGTCCCGGGGGGGGCGACGCAGATACGCAGTATTTT.

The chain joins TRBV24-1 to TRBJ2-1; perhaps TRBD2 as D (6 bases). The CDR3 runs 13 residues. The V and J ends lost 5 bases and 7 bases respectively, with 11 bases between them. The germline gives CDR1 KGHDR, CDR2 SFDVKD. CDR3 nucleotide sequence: TGTGCCACCAGTGCCGATGGGGGGAATGAGCAGTTCTTC. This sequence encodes CATSADGGNEQFF.

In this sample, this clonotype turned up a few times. The CDR3 DNA is TGTGCCAGCAGCTTACGGGGTGGAACCCTCCACTTT. It is translated as CASSLRGGTLHF. The V and J genes are TRBV7-2 and TRBJ1-6, with unresolved D. V gave up 2 bases and J gave up 14 bases, with 10 bases separating them. CDR1 and CDR2 from the germline V gene are SGHTA and FQGNSA. The CDR3 sequence is 12 residues long.